Each of the 21 T cell receptor beta chains below was sequenced from the same sample in a study of blood T cell repertoires in COVID-19. The protocol was immunoSEQ multiplex PCR, while the TCRdb copy is restricted to in-frame clones and leaves out a portion. This sample has about 480,000 clones, with about 88% found just once. The sequenced sample consisted of PBMCs or T cells enriched from blood (not recorded which). The receptor source for this set is a woman between 55 and 75 years old who had recovered from COVID-19.

The chain uses TRBV30 and TRBJ1-6; D is perhaps TRBD1 (6 bases). This CDR3 is 19 amino acids long. V shed 1 base and J shed 0 bases, with 19 bases lying between them. Germline lookup yields CDR1 GTSNPN and CDR2 SVGIG (reference sequence). The CDR3 here is CAWSARGQLLTSYNSPLHF. The DNA for the CDR3 is TGTGCCTGGAGTGCGAGAGGACAGCTGCTCACCTCCTATAATTCACCCCTCCACTTT.

The chain carries TRBV3-1 (or the pseudogene TRBV3-2) and TRBJ1-4, with D maybe TRBD1 (5 bases). The CDR3 has 12 amino acids. CDR1 and CDR2 from the germline V gene are LGHDT and YNNKEL (reference sequence). The V and J ends lost 2 bases and 15 bases respectively, with 13 bases between them. The CDR3 nucleotides are TGTGCCAGCAGCCAAAGGGGCAGGGAGGTGTTTTTT. This codes for CASSQRGREVFF.

The gene calls are TRBV13 and TRBJ1-2, with 8 positions matching TRBD1. This CDR3 contains 16 residues. The V and J ends lost 5 bases and 1 base, in that order; junction bases with no gene match: 9. In germline, CDR1 is PRHDT, CDR2 FYEKMQ (reference sequence). Written as DNA, the CDR3 is TGTGCCAGCAGCAACGGACAGGGAGTAGTTAACTATGGCTACACCTTC. It codes for CASSNGQGVVNYGYTF. The full variable domain, completed using reference TRBV13 and TRBJ1-2, is AAGVIQSPRHLIKEKRETATLKCYPIPRHDTVYWYQQGPGQDPQFLISFYEKMQSDKGSIPDRFSAQQFSDYHSELNMSSLELGDSALYFCASSNGQGVVNYGYTFGSGTRLTVV.

The DNA for the CDR3 is TGCGCCACCACTGGGACAAGAGGGGTTGGGGCCCAGCATTTT. This codes for CATTGTRGVGAQHF. This chain uses TRBV10-2 with TRBJ1-5, with D maybe TRBD1 (6 bases). The V end was cut by 10 bases, the J end by 11 bases, with 24 bases between. Per the germline V gene, CDR1 is WSHSY and CDR2 is SAAADI. CDR3 size: 14 residues.

The gene calls are TRBV24-1 and TRBJ1-5, with 9 bases identical to TRBD1. Germline CDR1 KGHDR, CDR2 SFDVKD. The CDR3 sequence is 16 residues long. Unmatched junction bases numbered 0, after V lost 0 bases and J lost 1 base. The CDR3, as DNA: TGTGCCACCAGTGATTTGGACAGGGGGAGCAATCAGCCCCAGCATTTT. This gives the protein CATSDLDRGSNQPQHF.

J is TRBJ1-1 and V is TRBV29-1; D is perhaps TRBD1 (5 bases). The germline V gene has CDR1 SQVTM and CDR2 ANQGSEA. The CDR3 consists of 13 residues. Trimming cost V 6 bases and J 3 bases, with 14 bases left between them. This CDR3 is CSVRRGGYTEAFF. The CDR3 nucleotides read TGCAGCGTCCGTCGCGGGGGATACACTGAAGCTTTCTTT.

This chain connects TRBV11-3 to TRBJ1-1, with D perhaps TRBD1 (6 bases). The CDR3 consists of 13 residues. V shed 5 bases and J shed 2 bases, with 9 bases lying between them. CDR1 is SGHNT, CDR2 YENEEA, per germline. CDR3: CASSQQGNTEAFF. The CDR3 DNA is TGTGCCAGCAGCCAACAGGGCAACACTGAAGCTTTCTTT. The whole variable domain, remainder taken from reference TRBV11-3 and TRBJ1-1, is EAGVVQSPRYKIIEKKQPVAFWCNPISGHNTLYWYLQNLGQGPELLIRYENEEAVDDSQLPKDRFSAERLKGVDSTLKIQPAELGDSAVYLCASSQQGNTEAFFGQGTRLTVV.

The rearrangement uses TRBV5-4 and TRBJ2-1; maybe TRBD2 (6 bases). The CDR3 totals 13 residues. The V end lost 2 bases, the J end lost 4 bases, and 7 bases lay between the germline ends. The germline V gene encodes CDR1 SGHNT and CDR2 YYREEE (reference sequence). CDR3: CASSFGGYNEQFF. CDR3 DNA sequence: TGTGCCAGCAGCTTTGGGGGGTACAATGAGCAGTTCTTC. Variable domain in full (rest from reference TRBV5-4 and TRBJ2-1): ETGVTQSPTHLIKTRGQQVTLRCSSQSGHNTVSWYQQALGQGPQFIFQYYREEENGRGNFPPRFSGLQFPNYSSELNVNALELDDSALYLCASSFGGYNEQFFGPGTRLTVL.

The gene calls are TRBV6-5 and TRBJ2-7; TRBD2 matches 7 bases. The J segment lost 2 bases and the V segment lost 5 bases, leaving 3 bases of the junction unmatched. The CDR3 loop spans 13 amino acids. Germline loops: CDR1 MNHEY, CDR2 SVGAGI. Written as DNA, the CDR3 is TGTGCCAGCAGTACAGCGGGGCCCTACGAGCAGTACTTC. This gives the protein CASSTAGPYEQYF.

The V call is TRBV6-5, the J call TRBJ1-1, with TRBD1 matching 7 bases. The CDR3 is made up of 15 amino acids. Trimming at V came to 4 bases and at J to 0 bases, leaving 5 bases not matched to a gene. From germline, CDR1 is MNHEY and CDR2 SVGAGI. The CDR3, as DNA: TGTGCCAGCAGTTCCCTAGGACAGGTGAACACTGAAGCTTTCTTT. Residues: CASSSLGQVNTEAFF.

About this clone itself: This CDR3 is also generated by other DNA sequences in the sample. The V and J genes are TRBV5-1 and TRBJ1-1; a possible D gene is TRBD1 (6 bases). Trimming removed 1 base at V and 4 bases at J, with 8 bases between. The CDR3 has 13 residues. The V gene's germline CDR1 is SGHRS and CDR2 YFSETQ. CDR3 DNA sequence: TGCGCCAGCAGCTTGCGAGGGGGCACTGAAGCTTTCTTT. Its protein is CASSLRGGTEAFF.

The chain has TRBV13 and TRBJ2-5; TRBD1 agrees at 9 bases. The trim removed 5 bases at V and 2 bases at J, leaving 6 bases unmatched. The germline gives CDR1 PRHDT, CDR2 FYEKMQ (reference sequence). This CDR3 spans 15 amino acids. This chain's CDR3 is CASSVRTGDQETQYF. The CDR3 DNA is TGTGCCAGCAGCGTTCGGACAGGGGATCAAGAGACCCAGTACTTC.

The chain employs TRBV2 and TRBJ2-5, with a possible D match to TRBD2 (6 bases). V was pared by 6 bases and J by 2 bases, with 16 bases between. Germline-derived CDR1 and CDR2 are SNHLY and FYNNEI. The CDR3 extends over 15 amino acids. The CDR3 protein is CASSLRSGAQETQYF. The CDR3 region has the DNA TGTGCCAGCAGCCTCAGATCGGGAGCACAAGAGACCCAGTACTTC. The variable domain in full, completed from reference TRBV2 and TRBJ2-5, reads EPEVTQTPSHQVTQMGQEVILRCVPISNHLYFYWYRQILGQKVEFLVSFYNNEISEKSEIFDDQFSVERPDGSNFTLKIRSTKLEDSAMYFCASSLRSGAQETQYFGPGTRLLVL.

The chain is built from TRBV7-9 and TRBJ1-2, with D hard to call. Trimming shortened V by 0 bases and J by 0 bases, and 14 bases separated the two germline ends. The germline V gene encodes CDR1 SEHNR and CDR2 FQNEAQ (reference sequence). The CDR3 has 17 amino acids. DNA for the CDR3: TGTGCCAGCAGCTTAGCGGCCCGATATGAAGCTAACTATGGCTACACCTTC. It specifies CASSLAARYEANYGYTF.

The J gene is TRBJ2-5, the V gene TRBV27; 8 positions agree with TRBD1. Per germline, CDR1 MNHEY and CDR2 SMNVEV (reference sequence). The CDR3 consists of 15 residues. V shed 2 bases, J shed 0 bases, and the junction held 2 bases outside the gene matches. For the CDR3, the DNA is TGTGCCAGCAGTTTACAGGGGGCGTACCAAGAGACCCAGTACTTC. Translating gives CASSLQGAYQETQYF.

V usage is TRBV2 and J usage is TRBJ1-5; D call uncertain. Germline V gene sequence: CDR1 SNHLY, CDR2 FYNNEI. Trimming removed 4 bases at V and 5 bases at J, with 6 bases between. The CDR3 runs to 12 residues. CDR3 loop: CASSVFDQPQHF. The CDR3, as DNA: TGTGCCAGCAGTGTTTTCGATCAGCCCCAGCATTTT.

This clone has just one count. The chain carries TRBV30 and TRBJ2-7; D call uncertain. With 2 bases removed from V and 6 bases from J, the gap between germline ends came to 8 bases. Germline values: CDR1 GTSNPN, CDR2 SVGIG (reference sequence). This CDR3 is 11 amino acids long. As DNA, the CDR3 is TGTGCCTGGAGTAACTCTGTCGAGCAGTACGTC. This sequence encodes CAWSNSVEQYV.

The chain joins TRBV5-1 to TRBJ2-1; 9 bases fit TRBD2. The CDR3 covers 15 residues. Germline loops: CDR1 SGHRS, CDR2 YFSETQ. Trimming took 5 bases from V and 2 from J; bases not matched to a gene: 5. The CDR3 DNA reads as TGCGCCAGCAGGCCAGGCGGGGGGGCCTACAATGAGCAGTTCTTC. This codes for CASRPGGGAYNEQFF.

This clone has only one observation. The chain combines TRBV27 with TRBJ1-2, with 7 bases fitting TRBD1. CDR1 is MNHEY and CDR2 is SMNVEV in the germline V gene (reference sequence). The CDR3 is made up of 13 amino acids. Trimming took 6 bases from V and 4 from J; bases not matched to a gene: 5. The CDR3 coding sequence is TGTGCCAGCAGCACGGGACAGAGCTATGGCTACACCTTC. Its protein is CASSTGQSYGYTF.

V gene TRBV7-2 combines with J gene TRBJ1-5; D unresolved. V lost 2 bases to trimming and J lost 1 base, with 3 bases between them. The CDR3 sequence is 13 residues long. CDR1 is SGHTA and CDR2 is FQGNSA in the germline V gene. CDR3 protein: CASSLTSNQPQHF. In DNA, the CDR3 is TGTGCCAGCAGCTTAACAAGCAATCAGCCCCAGCATTTT.

Comments on this clone: This specimen includes other DNA sequences encoding the same CDR3. This chain connects TRBV2 to TRBJ1-2; D might be TRBD1 (5 bases). V dropped 3 bases and J dropped 5 bases, with 7 bases sitting between them. The CDR3 consists of 12 residues. Germline values: CDR1 SNHLY, CDR2 FYNNEI. CDR3 sequence reads: CASSETVYGYTF. The DNA of the CDR3 is TGTGCCAGCAGTGAGACAGTTTATGGCTACACCTTC.